The 27 T cell receptor beta chains reported below all come from one sample, sequenced in a study of sequential checkpoint blockade in melanoma. Profiled with immunoSEQ multiplex PCR; TCRdb holds only in-frame clones, not every one. The sample shows about 17,000 clones, 60% to 70% of them seen only once. Regarding treatment: randomized to nivolumab then ipilimumab (arm A) or the reverse (arm B). The sequences come from CD8+ T cells sorted from blood (inferred from file names), collected from a patient given nivolumab and ipilimumab in sequence. Every receptor here comes from a human donor with melanoma.

This clone came up a few times. This rearrangement joins TRBV5-8 to TRBJ1-6, with TRBD1 identical over 8 bases. Losses at the gene ends were 4 bases for V and 7 bases for J; bases not matched to a gene: 4. CDR3 size: 14 residues. From germline, CDR1 is SGHTS and CDR2 YDEGEE. CDR3 residues: CASSAGQGNSPLHF. The CDR3 bases are TGTGCCAGCAGCGCCGGACAGGGCAATTCACCCCTCCACTTT.

The chain employs TRBV9 and TRBJ2-1; D not resolved. This CDR3 spans 11 amino acids. The germline gives CDR1 SGDLS, CDR2 YYNGEE. V lost 2 bases, J lost 9 bases, and 6 bases lay in between. The DNA for the CDR3 is TGTGCCAGCAGCGTCTCCGTTGAGCAGTTCTTC. Translated: CASSVSVEQFF.

A remark on this clone: A far larger clone is off by one base, so a read error is likely. This sequence joins TRBV5-5 and TRBJ1-1; 7 bases are a match to TRBD1. CDR3 size: 14 residues. V dropped 5 bases and J dropped 1; count of bases not matched to a gene: 5. Germline CDR1 SGHKS, CDR2 YYEKEE (reference sequence). The CDR3 spells CASREGARNTEAFF. CDR3 DNA: TGTGCCAGCAGGGAGGGGGCTAGGAACACTGAAGCTTTCTTT.

A few counts support this clone. The chain joins TRBV7-8 to TRBJ1-1, with D perhaps TRBD1 (6 bases). The CDR3 contains 17 residues. The V gene's germline CDR1 is SGHVS and CDR2 FQNEAQ. The V end lost 4 bases, the J end lost 0 bases, and 18 bases lay between the germline ends. CDR3 bases: TGTGCCAGCAGCTCCACCGAGGGGGGGAAGATGAACACTGAAGCTTTCTTT. Translating gives CASSSTEGGKMNTEAFF.

The V gene is TRBV9, the J gene TRBJ1-4, with TRBD1 identical over 9 bases. V trimming: 4 bases; J trimming: 5 bases; junction bases outside the gene matches: 6. CDR3 length: 15 amino acids. Germline V gene lookup returns CDR1 SGDLS and CDR2 YYNGEE. CDR3 in DNA: TGTGCCAGCAGCCCAAGCGGGACAGGGAATGAAAAACTGTTTTTT. It specifies CASSPSGTGNEKLFF.

The chain couples TRBV7-9 to TRBJ2-7; D possibly corresponds to TRBD2 (5 bases). Between the trimmed V and J ends, which lost 5 bases and 2 bases, there was a span of 13 bases. The germline V gene has CDR1 SEHNR and CDR2 FQNEAQ (reference sequence). The CDR3 runs to 14 residues. CDR3 protein: CASSPRATPYEQYF. The DNA of the CDR3 is TGTGCCAGCAGCCCGAGGGCCACTCCCTACGAGCAGTACTTC.

CDR3 amino acids: CSAIRGTEAFF. Here the CDR3 DNA reads TGCAGTGCTATCCGAGGCACTGAAGCTTTCTTT. V is TRBV20-1 and J is TRBJ1-1; D not resolved. V lost 4 bases to trimming and J lost 4 bases, with 7 bases between them. This CDR3 comprises 11 residues. Germline assignment: CDR1 DFQATT and CDR2 SNEGSKA (reference sequence).

The chain uses TRBV2 and TRBJ2-1, with 7 bases fitting TRBD1. V dropped 5 bases and J dropped 8; count of bases not matched to a gene: 3. Germline CDR1 is SNHLY and CDR2 is FYNNEI. CDR3 length: 12 residues. CDR3 bases: TGTGCCAGCAGTCGACAGGGACATGAGCAGTTCTTC. This codes for CASSRQGHEQFF.

The V and J genes are TRBV27 and TRBJ2-5; D is undetermined. The CDR3 totals 11 residues. Deletions cut 4 bases from V and 5 bases from J, with 5 bases between. Germline CDR1 and CDR2: MNHEY and SMNVEV (reference sequence). As DNA, the CDR3 is TGTGCCAGCAGTTATCAGGAGACCCAGTACTTC. This gives the protein CASSYQETQYF.

The rearrangement links TRBV7-8 to TRBJ1-1; D uncertain. This CDR3 region has 14 residues. V was shortened by 3 bases and J by 0 bases, with 8 bases between the two germline ends. Germline CDR1 SGHVS, CDR2 FQNEAQ. The CDR3 DNA reads as TGTGCCAGCAGCTTGATGGGAGTGAACACTGAAGCTTTCTTT. This codes for CASSLMGVNTEAFF.

This sequence joins TRBV19 and TRBJ2-2; 13 nucleotides align to TRBD2. The CDR3 loop spans 18 amino acids. Germline values: CDR1 LNHDA, CDR2 SQIVND (reference sequence). Unmatched junction bases numbered 5, after V lost 4 bases and J lost 0 bases. CDR3 loop: CASSTPLAGGPNTGELFF. DNA of the CDR3: TGTGCCAGTAGTACCCCACTAGCGGGGGGGCCGAACACCGGGGAGCTGTTTTTT.

This chain connects TRBV4-3 to TRBJ1-3; D possibly corresponds to TRBD1 (5 bases). The germline gives CDR1 LGHNA, CDR2 YSLEER. Deletions cut 4 bases from V and 8 bases from J, with 15 bases between. The length of the CDR3 is 14 residues. CDR3 sequence: CASSPTGLSDTIYF. For the CDR3, the DNA is TGCGCCAGCAGCCCAACAGGTCTCTCTGACACCATATATTTT.

This clone was seen once. The chain links TRBV7-3 to TRBJ2-5; TRBD2 matches 14 bases. J lost 8 bases, V lost 5 bases, and 7 bases had no gene match. CDR1 is SGHTA and CDR2 is FQGTGA in the germline V gene. The CDR3 loop spans 15 amino acids. The CDR3 nucleotides read TGTGCCAGCAGCCGGGGACTAGCGGGGGCGGGCACCCAGTACTTC. It specifies CASSRGLAGAGTQYF.

J is TRBJ2-2 and V is TRBV9; D uncertain. Germline-derived CDR1 and CDR2 are SGDLS and YYNGEE. V was pared by 0 bases and J by 2 bases, with 8 bases between. The length of the CDR3 is 15 residues. The CDR3 spells CASSVAGFNTGELFF. The CDR3 coding sequence is TGTGCCAGCAGCGTAGCGGGTTTTAACACCGGGGAGCTGTTTTTT.

This chain links TRBV7-8 with TRBJ2-7; TRBD2 matches 11 bases. V was clipped by 5 bases and J by 7 bases; unmatched bases: 10. This CDR3 spans 15 amino acids. Germline V gene lookup returns CDR1 SGHVS and CDR2 FQNEAQ. CDR3 region: CASSPARLAGQEQYF. CDR3 sequence (DNA): TGTGCCAGCAGCCCTGCTAGACTAGCGGGGCAAGAGCAGTACTTC.

The chain joins TRBV4-2 to TRBJ2-3; 8 bases map to TRBD2. Germline values: CDR1 LGHNA, CDR2 YNFKEQ. This CDR3 region has 18 residues. Germline trimming cut 2 bases from V and 5 bases from J; bases unmatched to any gene: 15. The CDR3 loop reads CASSQQSFSSGVIDTQYF. CDR3 DNA sequence: TGTGCCAGCAGCCAACAATCATTTAGTAGCGGGGTAATAGATACGCAGTATTTT.

The chain has TRBV9 and TRBJ2-1; no firm D call. The CDR3 has 12 residues. Trimming took off 0 bases at V and 6 bases at J, with 4 bases between the two ends. Germline lookup yields CDR1 SGDLS and CDR2 YYNGEE. This CDR3 reads CASSVVANEQFF. CDR3 nucleotide sequence: TGTGCCAGCAGCGTAGTAGCCAATGAGCAGTTCTTC. Filled out from reference TRBV9 and TRBJ2-1, the complete variable domain reads DSGVTQTPKHLITATGQRVTLRCSPRSGDLSVYWYQQSLDQGLQFLIQYYNGEERAKGNILERFSAQQFPDLHSELNLSSLELGDSALYFCASSVVANEQFFGPGTRLTVL.

In DNA, the CDR3 is TGTGCCAGCAGCCGGGACAGCAACAATGAGCAGTTCTTC. Amino acid sequence: CASSRDSNNEQFF. The chain carries TRBV7-9 and TRBJ2-1, with 7 bases that match TRBD1. Per germline, CDR1 SEHNR and CDR2 FQNEAQ (reference sequence). J lost 5 bases, V lost 5 bases, and 3 bases had no gene match. The CDR3 totals 13 residues.

The chain joins TRBV6-1 to TRBJ2-7; D is undetermined. The CDR3 loop spans 15 amino acids. Per germline, CDR1 MNHNS and CDR2 SASEGT. Deletions cut 2 bases from V and 0 bases from J, with 11 bases between. CDR3 protein: CASSEYRVPSYEQYF. The CDR3 DNA is TGTGCCAGCAGTGAATACCGGGTTCCCTCCTACGAGCAGTACTTC.

By share, this clone counts as medium-sized. This chain links TRBV7-9 with TRBJ2-7, with 7 bases aligning to TRBD1. The CDR3 length is 15 residues. Germline V gives CDR1 SEHNR, CDR2 FQNEAQ (reference sequence). V gave up 4 bases and J gave up 2 bases; unmatched junction bases: 8. The CDR3 region is CASSSEGQVPYEQYF. CDR3 DNA sequence: TGTGCCAGCAGCTCCGAAGGACAGGTTCCCTACGAGCAGTACTTC. Together with reference TRBV7-9 and TRBJ2-7, the CDR3 gives the full variable domain: DTGVSQNPRHKITKRGQNVTFRCDPISEHNRLYWYRQTLGQGPEFLTYFQNEAQLEKSRLLSDRFSAERPKGSFSTLEIQRTEQGDSAMYLCASSSEGQVPYEQYFGPGTRLTVT.

The rearrangement joins TRBV28 to TRBJ2-5; weak D call: TRBD1 (6 bases). The CDR3 sequence is 16 residues long. Looked up from germline, CDR1 is MDHEN and CDR2 is SYDVKM. Trimming left V 10 bases short and J 2 bases short, with 23 bases between. CDR3 region: CAISNPRGPQQETQYF. CDR3 nucleotides: TGTGCCATATCGAACCCCAGGGGCCCTCAACAAGAGACCCAGTACTTC.

The chain employs TRBV29-1 and TRBJ2-7; 12 bases are shared with TRBD2. This CDR3 has 16 amino acids. Germline CDR1 is SQVTM and CDR2 is ANQGSEA. V was pared by 1 base and J by 7 bases, with 11 bases of the junction left unmatched. The CDR3 DNA reads as TGCAGCGTTGAAGGAGCGCTAGCGGGGGGGCCCTGGGAGCAGTACTTC. Its translation: CSVEGALAGGPWEQYF.

This clone has only one observation. The chain recombines TRBV7-3 with TRBJ2-1; the D gene is possibly TRBD1 (6 bases). Germline V CDR1 and CDR2: SGHTA, FQGTGA. The CDR3 covers 16 residues. Between the trimmed V and J ends, which lost 3 bases and 4 bases, there was a span of 16 bases. The CDR3 here is CASSLAGAVSYNEQFF. As DNA, the CDR3 is TGTGCCAGCAGCTTGGCAGGGGCCGTTTCGTACAATGAGCAGTTCTTC.

The J gene is TRBJ2-2, the V gene TRBV5-4, with D maybe TRBD2 (5 bases). Trimming stripped 3 bases from V and 6 bases from J, with 6 bases between. The V gene's germline CDR1 is SGHNT and CDR2 YYREEE (reference sequence). The CDR3 is made up of 12 amino acids. This CDR3 reads CASSWRAGELFF. CDR3 DNA: TGTGCCAGCAGCTGGCGGGCCGGGGAGCTGTTTTTT.

The chain joins TRBV27 to TRBJ2-3; 7 bases fit TRBD1. Germline CDR1 and CDR2: MNHEY and SMNVEV (reference sequence). The CDR3 covers 15 residues. The V segment lost 5 bases and the J segment 4 bases; nucleotides outside the gene matches: 9. The CDR3 region is CASSPLLTGPDTQYF. Written as DNA, the CDR3 is TGTGCCAGCAGTCCGCTCTTGACAGGGCCAGATACGCAGTATTTT.

V and J are TRBV7-9 and TRBJ2-5; 7 bases are shared with TRBD1. The germline V gene encodes CDR1 SEHNR and CDR2 FQNEAQ (reference sequence). This CDR3 has 15 residues. V lost 5 bases, J lost 1 base, and 7 bases stayed unmatched. CDR3: CASSVTGTVQETQYF. The DNA of the CDR3 is TGTGCCAGCAGCGTGACCGGGACAGTCCAAGAGACCCAGTACTTC.

The chain carries TRBV19 and TRBJ1-1; D is unclear. Germline V gene sequence: CDR1 LNHDA, CDR2 SQIVND (reference sequence). This CDR3 is built from 14 residues. The V and J ends lost 5 bases and 3 bases respectively, with 13 bases between them. Written as DNA, the CDR3 is TGTGCCAGTAGTCCTCGCCAGGCCTACACTGAAGCTTTCTTT. It is translated as CASSPRQAYTEAFF.